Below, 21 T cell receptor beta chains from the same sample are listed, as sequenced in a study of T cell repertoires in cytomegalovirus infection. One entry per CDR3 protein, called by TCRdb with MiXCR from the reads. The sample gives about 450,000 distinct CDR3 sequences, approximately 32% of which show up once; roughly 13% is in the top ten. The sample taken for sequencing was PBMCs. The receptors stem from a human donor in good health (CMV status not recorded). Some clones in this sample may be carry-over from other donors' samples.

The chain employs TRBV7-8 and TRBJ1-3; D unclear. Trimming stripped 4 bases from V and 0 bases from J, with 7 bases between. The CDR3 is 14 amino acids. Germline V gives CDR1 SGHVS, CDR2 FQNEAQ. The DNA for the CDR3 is TGTGCCAGCAGCTCATCAAACTCTGGAAACACCATATATTTT. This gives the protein CASSSSNSGNTIYF.

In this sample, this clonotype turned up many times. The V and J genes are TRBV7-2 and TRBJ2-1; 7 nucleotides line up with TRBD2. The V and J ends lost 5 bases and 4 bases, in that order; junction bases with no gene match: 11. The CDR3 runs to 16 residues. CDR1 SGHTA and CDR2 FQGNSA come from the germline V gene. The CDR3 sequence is CASSPLGGWGYNEQFF. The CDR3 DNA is TGTGCCAGCAGCCCTCTGGGGGGGTGGGGGTACAATGAGCAGTTCTTC. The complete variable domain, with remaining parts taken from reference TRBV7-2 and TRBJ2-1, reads GAGVSQSPSNKVTEKGKDVELRCDPISGHTALYWYRQSLGQGLEFLIYFQGNSAPDKSGLPSDRFSAERTGGSVSTLTIQRTQQEDSAVYLCASSPLGGWGYNEQFFGPGTRLTVL.

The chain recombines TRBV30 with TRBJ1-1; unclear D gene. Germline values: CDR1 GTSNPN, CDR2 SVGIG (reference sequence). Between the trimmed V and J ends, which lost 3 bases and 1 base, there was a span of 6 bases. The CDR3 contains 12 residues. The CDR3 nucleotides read TGTGCCTGGAGGGATGAGAACACTGAAGCTTTCTTT. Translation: CAWRDENTEAFF.

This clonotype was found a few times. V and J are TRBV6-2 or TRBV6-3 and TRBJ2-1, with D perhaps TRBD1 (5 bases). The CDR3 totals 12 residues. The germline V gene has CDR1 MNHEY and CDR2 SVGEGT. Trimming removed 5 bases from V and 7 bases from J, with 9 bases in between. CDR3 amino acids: CASSMGLNEQFF. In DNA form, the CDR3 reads TGTGCCAGCAGTATGGGGCTGAATGAGCAGTTCTTC.

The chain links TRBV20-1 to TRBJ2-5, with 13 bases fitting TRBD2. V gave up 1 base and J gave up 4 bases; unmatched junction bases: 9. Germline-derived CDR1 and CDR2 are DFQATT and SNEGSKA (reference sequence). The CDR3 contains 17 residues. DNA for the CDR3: TGCAGTGCTAGAGGACTAGCGGGGGGTATAAGCTTAGAGACCCAGTACTTC. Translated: CSARGLAGGISLETQYF.

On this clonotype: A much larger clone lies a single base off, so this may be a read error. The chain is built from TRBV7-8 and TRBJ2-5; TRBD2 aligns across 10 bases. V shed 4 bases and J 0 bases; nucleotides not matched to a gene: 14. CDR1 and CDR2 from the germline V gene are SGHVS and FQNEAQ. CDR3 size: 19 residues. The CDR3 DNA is TGTGCCAGCAGCTCGACGGGACTAGCGATCCCACAACACCAAGAGACCCAGTACTTC. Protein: CASSSTGLAIPQHQETQYF.

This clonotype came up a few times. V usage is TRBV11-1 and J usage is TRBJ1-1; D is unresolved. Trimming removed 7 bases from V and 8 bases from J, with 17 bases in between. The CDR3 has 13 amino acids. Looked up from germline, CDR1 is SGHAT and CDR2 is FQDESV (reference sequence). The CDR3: CASIDLYRAEAFF. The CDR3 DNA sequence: TGTGCCAGCATCGACCTATACAGAGCCGAAGCTTTCTTT.

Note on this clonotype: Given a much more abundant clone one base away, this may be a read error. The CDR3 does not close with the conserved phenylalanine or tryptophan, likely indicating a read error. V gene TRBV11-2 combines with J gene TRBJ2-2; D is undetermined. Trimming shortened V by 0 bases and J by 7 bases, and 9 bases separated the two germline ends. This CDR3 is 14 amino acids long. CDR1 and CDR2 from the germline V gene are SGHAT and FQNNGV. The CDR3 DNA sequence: TGTGCCAGCAGCTTAGATCCGGGCATCGGGGAGCTGTTTATT. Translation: CASSLDPGIGELFI.

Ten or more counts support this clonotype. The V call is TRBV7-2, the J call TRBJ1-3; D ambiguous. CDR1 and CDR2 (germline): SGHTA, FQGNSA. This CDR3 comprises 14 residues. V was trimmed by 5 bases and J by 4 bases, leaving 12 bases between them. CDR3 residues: CASSRQTAGNTIYF. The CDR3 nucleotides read TGTGCCAGCAGCCGCCAGACGGCAGGAAACACCATATATTTT.

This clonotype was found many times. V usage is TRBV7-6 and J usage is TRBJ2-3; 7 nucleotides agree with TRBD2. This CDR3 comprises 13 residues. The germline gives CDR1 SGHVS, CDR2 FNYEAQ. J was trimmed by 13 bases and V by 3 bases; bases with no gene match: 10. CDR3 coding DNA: TGTGCCAGCAGCTTGACGTCTAGCGGTATCGAGTATTTT. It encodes CASSLTSSGIEYF.

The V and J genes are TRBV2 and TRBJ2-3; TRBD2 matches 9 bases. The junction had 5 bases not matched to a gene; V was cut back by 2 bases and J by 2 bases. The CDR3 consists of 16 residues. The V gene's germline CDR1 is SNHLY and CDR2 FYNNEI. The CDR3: CASSERAGGPTDTQYF. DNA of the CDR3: TGTGCCAGCAGTGAAAGGGCGGGGGGGCCCACAGATACGCAGTATTTT.

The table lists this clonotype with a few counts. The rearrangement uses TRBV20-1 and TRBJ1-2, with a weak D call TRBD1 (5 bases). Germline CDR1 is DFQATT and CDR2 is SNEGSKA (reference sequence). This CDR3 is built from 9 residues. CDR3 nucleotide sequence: TGCAGCCCGTGGGGCGGCTACACCTTC. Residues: CSPWGGYTF.

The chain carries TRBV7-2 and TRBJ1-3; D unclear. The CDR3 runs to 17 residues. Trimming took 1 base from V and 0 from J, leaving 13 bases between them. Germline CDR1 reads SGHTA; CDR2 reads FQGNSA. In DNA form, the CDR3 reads TGTGCCAGCAGCTTAGGGGCGACGGTTAGCTCTGGAAACACCATATATTTT. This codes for CASSLGATVSSGNTIYF.

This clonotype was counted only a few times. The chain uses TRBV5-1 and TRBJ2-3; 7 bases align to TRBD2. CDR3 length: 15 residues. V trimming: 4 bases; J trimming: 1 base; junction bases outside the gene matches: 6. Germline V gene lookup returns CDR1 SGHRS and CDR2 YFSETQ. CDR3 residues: CASSTIAGRTDTQYF. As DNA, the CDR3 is TGCGCCAGCAGCACTATAGCGGGCCGCACAGATACGCAGTATTTT.

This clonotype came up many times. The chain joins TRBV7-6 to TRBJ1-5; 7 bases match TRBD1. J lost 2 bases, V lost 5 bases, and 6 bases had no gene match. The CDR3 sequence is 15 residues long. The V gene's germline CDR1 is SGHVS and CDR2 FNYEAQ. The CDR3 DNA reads TGTGCCAGCAGCGCCATGACAGGGCGCAATCAGCCCCAGCATTTT. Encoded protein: CASSAMTGRNQPQHF. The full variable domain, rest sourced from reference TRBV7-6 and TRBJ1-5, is GAGVSQSPRYKVTKRGQDVALRCDPISGHVSLYWYRQALGQGPEFLTYFNYEAQQDKSGLPNDRFSAERPEGSISTLTIQRTEQRDSAMYRCASSAMTGRNQPQHFGDGTRLSIL.

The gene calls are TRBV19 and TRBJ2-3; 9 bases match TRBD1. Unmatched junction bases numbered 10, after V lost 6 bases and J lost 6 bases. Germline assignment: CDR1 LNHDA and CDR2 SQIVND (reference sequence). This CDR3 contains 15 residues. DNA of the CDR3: TGTGCCAGTAGCAATACGGGACAGGGATCGGATACGCAGTATTTT. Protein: CASSNTGQGSDTQYF.

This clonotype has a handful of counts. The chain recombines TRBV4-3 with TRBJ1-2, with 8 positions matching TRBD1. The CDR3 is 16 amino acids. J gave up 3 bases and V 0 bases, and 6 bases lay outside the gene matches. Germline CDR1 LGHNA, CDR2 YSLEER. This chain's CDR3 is CASSQDRAGGYYGYTF. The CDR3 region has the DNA TGCGCCAGCAGCCAAGATCGGGCAGGGGGCTACTATGGCTACACCTTC.

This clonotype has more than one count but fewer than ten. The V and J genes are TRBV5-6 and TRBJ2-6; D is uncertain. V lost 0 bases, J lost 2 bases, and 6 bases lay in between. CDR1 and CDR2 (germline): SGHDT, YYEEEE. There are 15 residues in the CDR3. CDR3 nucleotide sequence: TGTGCCAGCAGCTTGGGTGCTGCTGGGGCCAACGTCCTGACTTTC. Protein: CASSLGAAGANVLTF. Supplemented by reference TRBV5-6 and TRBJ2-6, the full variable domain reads DAGVTQSPTHLIKTRGQQVTLRCSPKSGHDTVSWYQQALGQGPQFIFQYYEEEERQRGNFPDRFSGHQFPNYSSELNVNALLLGDSALYLCASSLGAAGANVLTFGAGSRLTVL.

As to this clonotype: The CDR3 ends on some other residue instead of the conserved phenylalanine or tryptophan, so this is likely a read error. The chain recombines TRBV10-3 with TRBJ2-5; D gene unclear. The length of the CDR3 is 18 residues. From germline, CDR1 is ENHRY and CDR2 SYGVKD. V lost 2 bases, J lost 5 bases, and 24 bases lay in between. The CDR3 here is CAISEPPSLVTQGETQYL. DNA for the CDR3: TGTGCCATCAGTGAGCCCCCCAGTTTGGTTACCCAAGGGGAGACCCAGTACTTA.

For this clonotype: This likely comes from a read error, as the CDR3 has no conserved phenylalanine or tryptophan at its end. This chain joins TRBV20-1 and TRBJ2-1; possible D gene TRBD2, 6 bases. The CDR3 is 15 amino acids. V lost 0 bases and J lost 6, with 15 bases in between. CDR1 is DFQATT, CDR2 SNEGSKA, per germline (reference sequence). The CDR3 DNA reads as TGCAGTGCTAGAGATCGGGCGGGGTCCCGCAATGAGCAGTTCTTA. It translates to CSARDRAGSRNEQFL.

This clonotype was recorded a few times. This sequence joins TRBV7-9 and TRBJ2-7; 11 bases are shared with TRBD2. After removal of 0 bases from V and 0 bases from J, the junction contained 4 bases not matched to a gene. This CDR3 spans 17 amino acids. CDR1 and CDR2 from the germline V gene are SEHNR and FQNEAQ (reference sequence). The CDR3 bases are TGTGCCAGCAGCTTAGCTGGGACTAGCGGAGGCTCCTACGAGCAGTACTTC. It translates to CASSLAGTSGGSYEQYF. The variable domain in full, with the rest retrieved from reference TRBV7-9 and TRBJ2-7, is DTGVSQNPRHKITKRGQNVTFRCDPISEHNRLYWYRQTLGQGPEFLTYFQNEAQLEKSRLLSDRFSAERPKGSFSTLEIQRTEQGDSAMYLCASSLAGTSGGSYEQYFGPGTRLTVT.